This TCR beta chain was profiled in a study of CD8 T cells in Susac syndrome. Broader study findings: Among people with Susac, CD8+ clonal expansion was greatest in TEMRA cells and active patients.

V was clipped by 5 bases and J by 4 bases, with 18 bases between them. The CDR3 covers 15 residues. Per germline, CDR1 SGHVS and CDR2 FQNEAQ. A quantity of about 0.45 to 1 ug RNA underwent reverse transcription using random hexamers. The method of amplification for TCR beta CDR3 was immunoSEQ multiplex PCR, covering 54 Vbeta and 13 Jbeta. TCRdb redid the calling of the immunoSEQ multiplex PCR reads with MiXCR, one entry per CDR3 protein. Of some 130,000 distinct CDR3 sequences in the sample, approximately 95% are singletons; the top ten hold approximately 0.18%. This clonotype appeared a single time. What it binds is not known. The diagnostic criteria for definite or probable disease, as recently defined, were met by the patients with Susac syndrome.

Source material: CD8+ T cells from PBMCs. The TCR was taken from a human donor with Susac syndrome. The chain joins TRBV7-8 to TRBJ2-7; weak D call: TRBD2 (6 bases). CDR3 DNA: TGTGCCAGCAGCCTCCCCGCCGGGAGTTCTTACGAGCAGTACTTC. Its protein is CASSLPAGSSYEQYF. Full variable domain (missing parts from reference TRBV7-8 and TRBJ2-7): GAGVSQSPRYKVAKRGQDVALRCDPISGHVSLFWYQQALGQGPEFLTYFQNEAQLDKSGLPSDRFFAERPEGSVSTLKIQRTQQEDSAVYLCASSLPAGSSYEQYFGPGTRLTVT.